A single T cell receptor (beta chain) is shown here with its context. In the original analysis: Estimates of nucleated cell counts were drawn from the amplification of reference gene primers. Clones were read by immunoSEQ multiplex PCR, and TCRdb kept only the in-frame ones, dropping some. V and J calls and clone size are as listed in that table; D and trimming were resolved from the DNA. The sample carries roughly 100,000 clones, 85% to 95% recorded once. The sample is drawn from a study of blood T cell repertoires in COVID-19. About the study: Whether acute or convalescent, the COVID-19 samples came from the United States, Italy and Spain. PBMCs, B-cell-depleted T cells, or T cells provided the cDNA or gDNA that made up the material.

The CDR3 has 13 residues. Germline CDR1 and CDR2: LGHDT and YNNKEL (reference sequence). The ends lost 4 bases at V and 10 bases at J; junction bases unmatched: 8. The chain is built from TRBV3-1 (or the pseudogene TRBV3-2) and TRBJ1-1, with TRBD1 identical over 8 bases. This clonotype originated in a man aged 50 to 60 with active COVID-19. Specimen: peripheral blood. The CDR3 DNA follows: TGTGCCAGCAGCCCCGGACAGGGAACGAGAGCTTTCTTT. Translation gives CASSPGQGTRAFF.